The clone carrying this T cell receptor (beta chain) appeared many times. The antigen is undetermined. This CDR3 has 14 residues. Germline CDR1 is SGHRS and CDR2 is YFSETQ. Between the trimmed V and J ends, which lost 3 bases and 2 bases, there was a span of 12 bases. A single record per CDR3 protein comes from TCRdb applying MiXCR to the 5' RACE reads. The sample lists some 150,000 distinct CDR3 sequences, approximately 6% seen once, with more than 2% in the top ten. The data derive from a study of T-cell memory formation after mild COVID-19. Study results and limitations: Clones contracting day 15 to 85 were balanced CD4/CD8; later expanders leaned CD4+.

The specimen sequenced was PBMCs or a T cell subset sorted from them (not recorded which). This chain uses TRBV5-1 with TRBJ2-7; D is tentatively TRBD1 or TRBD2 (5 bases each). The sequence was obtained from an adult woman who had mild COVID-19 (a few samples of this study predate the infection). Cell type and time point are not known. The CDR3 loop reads CASSWGTAPYEQYF. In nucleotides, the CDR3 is TGCGCCAGCAGCTGGGGGACGGCCCCCTACGAGCAGTACTTC.